The present entry profiles one T cell receptor (beta chain) with its context. The data belong to a study of blood T cells in healthy people across ages. Study as a whole: About one barcoded beta molecule per two T cells was the capture yield of template switching.

The V gene's germline CDR1 is SGHTA and CDR2 FQGNSA. The junction had 10 bases not matched to a gene; V was cut back by 1 base and J by 6 bases. The CDR3 totals 16 residues. For the second PCR, which ran for roughly 6 to 12 cycles, a sample-barcoded 5' primer and a J-beta primer mix were used. Each CDR3 protein gets one entry after TCRdb re-called the 5' RACE reads with MiXCR. The sample lists about 700,000 distinct CDR3 sequences, roughly 30% occurring once. V and J are TRBV7-2 and TRBJ2-7, with 9 bases that match TRBD1. The TCR originated in a woman of 80 years or more in good health. The specimen was blood. The CDR3 DNA is TGTGCCAGCAGCTTAGGAGGGACAGGGACCGTTTCCGAGCAGTACTTC. Protein sequence: CASSLGGTGTVSEQYF.